This TCR beta chain appears in the sequencing data of a study of persistence of HIV-infected CD4 T cells. The libraries were made with immunoSEQ version 4 in survey mode. Template was genomic DNA at 10 ng/uL, with up to roughly 1 ug used per sample. The assay was immunoSEQ multiplex PCR, and TCRdb's table has in-frame clones only and misses some. The sample lists about 36,000 clones; 70% to 90% were seen once. This clone has a single count. Its antigen is undetermined. Cells were stimulated with overlapping HIV-1 Gag 15-mer peptides. Sorted nonresponding memory CD4+ T cells were CD40L-negative, CD69-negative, CD45RO-high. This CDR3 contains 12 residues. V was pared by 3 bases and J by 5 bases, with 8 bases between. CDR1 DFQATT and CDR2 SNEGSKA come from the germline V gene (reference sequence).

The receptor was isolated from an adult with HIV. The donor label of this sample is uncertain. Material: cultured CD4+ T cells from PBMCs, obtained from a patient who received antiretroviral therapy. The chain combines TRBV20-1 with TRBJ2-4; D gene unclear. CDR3 nucleotides: TGCAGTGCTAGTAAGTCCGAAAACATTCAGTACTTC. Encoded protein: CSASKSENIQYF.